This TCR beta chain originates from a study of a mutant IDH1 vaccine in newly diagnosed glioma. Study information: Standard pretreatment was either radiotherapy, temozolomide, or, for most, radiochemotherapy with temozolomide. Study conclusions and caveats: The occurrence of vaccine-induced immune responses was seen in 90% to 95% of patients.

Time point specified: baseline, week 1 (first vaccination visit). Treatment meaning: pre-vaccination baseline after standard-of-care therapy. In regard to this clone: Its antigen is currently unknown.

Data came from immunoSEQ multiplex PCR; TCRdb stores just in-frame clones and leaves some out. The profile shows about 88,000 clones, roughly 87% of them singletons. Source: PBMCs, taken from a glioma patient treated with radiotherapy, temozolomide or both. This TCR derives from a man in his forties or fifties with glioma. Some clones in this sample may be carry-over from other donors' samples.

The CDR3 loop reads CASSGQGSQPQHF. The CDR3 region has the DNA TGTGCCAGTAGTGGACAGGGTAGCCAGCCCCAGCATTTT. This rearrangement joins TRBV19 to TRBJ1-5, with 8 nucleotides matching TRBD1. The CDR3 totals 13 residues. V dropped 5 bases and J dropped 7; count of bases not matched to a gene: 4. Per germline, CDR1 LNHDA and CDR2 SQIVND (reference sequence).